This is a list of T cell receptor beta chains from one sample in a study of T cells in Graves' hyperthyroidism and ophthalmopathy. Each CDR3 protein gets one entry after TCRdb re-called the multiplex PCR reads with MiXCR. This sample yields 500,000 or so distinct CDR3 sequences, of which 17% are seen a single time; about 16% belongs to the top ten. Sequenced material: blood. All receptors derive from a woman between 18 and 30 years old with Graves' ophthalmopathy. Each CDR3 is given with its conserved first and last residue. The order of the fields is J gene, D gene, V gene, CDR3 protein. D genes are given only for firm matches.

j_call: TRBJ2-5; d_call: TRBD1; v_call: TRBV6-5; cdr3_aa: CASSYWPGQGRETQYF
j_call: TRBJ2-3; d_call: TRBD2; v_call: TRBV2; cdr3_aa: CASLGGFWTDTQYF
j_call: TRBJ1-1; d_call: NA; v_call: TRBV11-2; cdr3_aa: CASSLEGEGYFFF
j_call: TRBJ2-7; d_call: NA; v_call: TRBV7-6; cdr3_aa: CASSHGQFYEQYF
j_call: TRBJ2-5; d_call: TRBD2; v_call: TRBV7-3; cdr3_aa: CASSLTSTSGETQYF
j_call: TRBJ2-2; d_call: TRBD2; v_call: TRBV7-6; cdr3_aa: CASSFSGGVNTGELFF
j_call: TRBJ1-5; d_call: NA; v_call: TRBV4-1; cdr3_aa: CASSQAPWRRDRQPQHF
j_call: TRBJ2-7; d_call: NA; v_call: TRBV28; cdr3_aa: CASSFDQGRYEQYF
j_call: TRBJ2-5; d_call: NA; v_call: TRBV12-3/TRBV12-4; cdr3_aa: CASSFQLGARETQYF
j_call: TRBJ1-1; d_call: TRBD1; v_call: TRBV28; cdr3_aa: CASSSDRANTEAFF
j_call: TRBJ1-1; d_call: NA; v_call: TRBV29-1; cdr3_aa: CSVVGPRTTEAFF
j_call: TRBJ2-3; d_call: NA; v_call: TRBV12-3/TRBV12-4; cdr3_aa: CASSYGVSTDTQYF
j_call: TRBJ2-7; d_call: NA; v_call: TRBV19; cdr3_aa: CASTPGTSSSYEQYF
j_call: TRBJ2-7; d_call: NA; v_call: TRBV4-3; cdr3_aa: CASSQGVGDSSYEQYF
j_call: TRBJ1-2; d_call: NA; v_call: TRBV7-2; cdr3_aa: CASSFFRDIRNYGYTF
j_call: TRBJ1-1; d_call: NA; v_call: TRBV6-1; cdr3_aa: CASSVGGRQRGTETFF
j_call: TRBJ2-1; d_call: NA; v_call: TRBV7-6; cdr3_aa: CASSLVINRYNEQFF
j_call: TRBJ1-2; d_call: TRBD1; v_call: TRBV7-2; cdr3_aa: CASSLQQGAGYTF
j_call: TRBJ1-5; d_call: NA; v_call: TRBV20-1; cdr3_aa: CSARPGGVYSNQPQHF
j_call: TRBJ2-5; d_call: NA; v_call: TRBV6-5; cdr3_aa: CASSWNSDQETQYF
j_call: TRBJ2-5; d_call: NA; v_call: TRBV20-1; cdr3_aa: CSARDWGRGETQYF
j_call: TRBJ2-7; d_call: NA; v_call: TRBV4-1; cdr3_aa: CASSLSKLARDYEQYF
j_call: TRBJ2-5; d_call: TRBD1; v_call: TRBV11-1; cdr3_aa: CASSLGGRGIRETQYF
j_call: TRBJ1-1; d_call: NA; v_call: TRBV3-1; cdr3_aa: CASSQDLRGGAEAFF
j_call: TRBJ2-7; d_call: TRBD2; v_call: TRBV6-1; cdr3_aa: CASSLVLAGPYEQYF
j_call: TRBJ2-5; d_call: NA; v_call: TRBV7-2; cdr3_aa: CASSARAFAETQYF
j_call: TRBJ1-4; d_call: NA; v_call: TRBV30; cdr3_aa: CAWREQGNEKLFF
j_call: TRBJ1-1; d_call: NA; v_call: TRBV18; cdr3_aa: CASSPRVGNTEAFF
j_call: TRBJ2-2; d_call: NA; v_call: TRBV28; cdr3_aa: CASSQSTGELFF
j_call: TRBJ2-5; d_call: NA; v_call: TRBV6-2/TRBV6-3; cdr3_aa: CASSSETEVTQYF
j_call: TRBJ2-1; d_call: TRBD2; v_call: TRBV6-1; cdr3_aa: CASRTTGGLPYEQFF
j_call: TRBJ2-3; d_call: TRBD2; v_call: TRBV7-8; cdr3_aa: CASSRTSGTRTQYF
j_call: TRBJ2-1; d_call: NA; v_call: TRBV28; cdr3_aa: CASSLGWRLSPAYNEQFF
j_call: TRBJ1-6; d_call: NA; v_call: TRBV27; cdr3_aa: CASSLDGWGDSPLHF
j_call: TRBJ1-3; d_call: TRBD1; v_call: TRBV2; cdr3_aa: CASTYRTGLAALENTIYF
j_call: TRBJ2-5; d_call: TRBD2; v_call: TRBV6-1; cdr3_aa: CASRLTGGIQETQYF
j_call: TRBJ1-1; d_call: NA; v_call: TRBV10-3; cdr3_aa: CAIRGSAPEAFF
j_call: TRBJ1-2; d_call: TRBD1; v_call: TRBV5-1; cdr3_aa: CASTLGQAPNYGYTF
j_call: TRBJ2-7; d_call: TRBD1; v_call: TRBV4-3; cdr3_aa: CASSQAWDRGAYEQYF
j_call: TRBJ2-1; d_call: TRBD1; v_call: TRBV5-1; cdr3_aa: CASSGTGKYNEQFF
j_call: TRBJ2-5; d_call: NA; v_call: TRBV19; cdr3_aa: CASSIGQGQETQYF
j_call: TRBJ2-6; d_call: NA; v_call: TRBV15; cdr3_aa: CATSRDFTGANVLTF
j_call: TRBJ1-2; d_call: TRBD1; v_call: TRBV5-6; cdr3_aa: CASSQSTGATYGYTF
j_call: TRBJ2-7; d_call: NA; v_call: TRBV11-2; cdr3_aa: CASTPGTGDYEQYF
j_call: TRBJ2-2; d_call: NA; v_call: TRBV15; cdr3_aa: CATSRGWGGGRTGELFF
j_call: TRBJ1-1; d_call: NA; v_call: TRBV19; cdr3_aa: CASSTRTMNTEAFF
j_call: TRBJ2-1; d_call: TRBD2; v_call: TRBV29-1; cdr3_aa: CSGRISGRAGEQFF
j_call: TRBJ1-2; d_call: TRBD1; v_call: TRBV6-1; cdr3_aa: CASSYGQGKGYTF
j_call: TRBJ1-4; d_call: NA; v_call: TRBV14; cdr3_aa: CASSQDHGNREKLFF
j_call: TRBJ2-7; d_call: TRBD1; v_call: TRBV4-1; cdr3_aa: CASSPHKDRLSYEQYF